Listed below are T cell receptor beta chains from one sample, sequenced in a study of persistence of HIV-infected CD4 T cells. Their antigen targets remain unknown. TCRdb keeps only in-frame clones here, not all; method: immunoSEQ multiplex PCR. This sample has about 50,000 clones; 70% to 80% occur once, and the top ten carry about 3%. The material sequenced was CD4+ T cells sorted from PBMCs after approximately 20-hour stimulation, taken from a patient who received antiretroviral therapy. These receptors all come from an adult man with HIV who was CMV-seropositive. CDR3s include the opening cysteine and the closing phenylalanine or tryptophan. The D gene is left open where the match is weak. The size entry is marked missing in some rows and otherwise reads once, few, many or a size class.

TGCAGCGTCAAAACAGCCCAATACGAGCAGTACTTC | CSVKTAQYEQYF | NA | 12 | TRBV29-1 | NA | TRBJ2-7
TGTGCCAGCAAGTCTGATAGCAATCAGCCCCAGCATTTT | CASKSDSNQPQHF | NA | 13 | TRBV6-5 | few | TRBJ1-5
TGCGCCAGCAGCTCAAATAGCGGGAGGGAAGTCGGCACAGATACGCAGTATTTT | CASSSNSGREVGTDTQYF | TRBD2 | 18 | TRBV5-1 | NA | TRBJ2-3
TGTGCCAGCAGCTACGGGCCGGGACAGTACTCTGGGGCCAACGTCCTGACTTTC | CASSYGPGQYSGANVLTF | TRBD1 | 18 | TRBV5-6 | NA | TRBJ2-6
TGCAGCGTTGATACACAGGTCAATGGCTACACCTTC | CSVDTQVNGYTF | NA | 12 | TRBV29-1 | NA | TRBJ1-2
TGCGCCAGCAGTCGGGGGGACTATGGCTACACCTTC | CASSRGDYGYTF | NA | 12 | TRBV5-1 | NA | TRBJ1-2
TGTGCCAGCAGTCCCCGGACAGGGAGAGGAGAGACCCAGTACTTC | CASSPRTGRGETQYF | TRBD1 | 15 | TRBV27 | once | TRBJ2-5
TGTGCCTGGAGTGGCGGGTTCCCAGCGCAGTACTTC | CAWSGGFPAQYF | NA | 12 | TRBV30 | NA | TRBJ2-7
TGTGCCAGCAGTGAACAGTGGGGCATGAACACTGAAGCTTTCTTT | CASSEQWGMNTEAFF | NA | 15 | TRBV6-1 | NA | TRBJ1-1
TGTGCCTGGAGATTTGCGGGAGGAGCGGATACGCAGTATTTT | CAWRFAGGADTQYF | TRBD2 | 14 | TRBV30 | NA | TRBJ2-3
TGTGCCTGGAGTGTACGGGGGACAAGGGTTGTGAACACTGAAGCTTTCTTT | CAWSVRGTRVVNTEAFF | NA | 17 | TRBV30 | NA | TRBJ1-1
TGTGCCACCAGTGATCCCGGGATTGGCACCGGGGAGCTGTTTTTT | CATSDPGIGTGELFF | NA | 15 | TRBV24-1 | NA | TRBJ2-2
TGTGCCAGCAGTTACCCCTTGACAGGGGGCGTGGGCATTCAGTACTTC | CASSYPLTGGVGIQYF | TRBD1 | 16 | TRBV6-2/TRBV6-3 | NA | TRBJ2-4
TGTGCCTGGACCTTCGGACAGGTGACTAATGAAAAACTGTTTTTT | CAWTFGQVTNEKLFF | TRBD1 | 15 | TRBV30 | few | TRBJ1-4
TGTGCCAGCAGCCCTCGACAGGGCAATCAGCCCCAGCATTTT | CASSPRQGNQPQHF | NA | 14 | TRBV2 | NA | TRBJ1-5
TGCGCCAGCAGCTCTACTGGACAGGGGGCCTACGAGCAGTACTTC | CASSSTGQGAYEQYF | TRBD1 | 15 | TRBV5-1 | NA | TRBJ2-7
TGTGCCACCAGTGCTTACTTCAGGGAGGCCTATAATTCACCCCTCCACTTT | CATSAYFREAYNSPLHF | NA | 17 | TRBV24-1 | NA | TRBJ1-6
TGTGCCAGCAGTGACACCGGGAGTTCCTACGAGCAGTACTTC | CASSDTGSSYEQYF | NA | 14 | TRBV25-1 | NA | TRBJ2-7
TGTGCCAGTAACCCTGGGACGTCGAATGAGCAGTTCTTC | CASNPGTSNEQFF | NA | 13 | TRBV19 | NA | TRBJ2-1
TGTGCCAGCAGTTTTGGGGCAATATCTTTCTTT | CASSFGAISFF | NA | 11 | TRBV6-6 | NA | TRBJ1-1
TGCGCCAGCAGCTGGGACTTCGGAAACACCATATATTTT | CASSWDFGNTIYF | NA | 13 | TRBV5-1 | NA | TRBJ1-3
TGTGCCAGCAGCTTAGATCAGGGTTCCGATGAGCAGTTCTTC | CASSLDQGSDEQFF | NA | 14 | TRBV5-8 | NA | TRBJ2-1
TGTGCCAGCAGCCCCGGGACAGGGAACGCCGGGGAGCTGTTTTTT | CASSPGTGNAGELFF | TRBD1 | 15 | TRBV11-3 | NA | TRBJ2-2
TGTGCCAGCAGCCTTACCTATGAAAAACTGTTTTTT | CASSLTYEKLFF | NA | 12 | TRBV3-1/TRBV3-2 | NA | TRBJ1-4